The entry below describes one T cell receptor (beta chain). Its specificity is unknown. With a much larger clone just one base away, this may be a read error. Germline CDR1 is DFQATT and CDR2 is SNEGSKA (reference sequence). The CDR3 loop spans 15 amino acids. The iRepertoire nested amplicon-rescue multiplex PCR amplified TCR alpha and beta CDR3s from RNA. Tissue mRNA or PBMC total RNA, about 85-400 ng, went into one-step reverse transcription and amplification. TCRdb passed the multiplex PCR reads through MiXCR, listing each CDR3 protein once. The sample includes under 200,000 distinct CDR3 sequences, about 40% of them seen just once. The data originate from a study of glioma-infiltrating T cells. General observations from the study: CDR3 overlap between tissue and blood was very small. Tissue-blood divergence was below expectation in non-neoplastic patients, above in gliomas.

The clonotype was recovered from a human donor with low-grade glioma or glioblastoma, undergoing nonglioma brain surgery, or in good health (not recorded which). Sequenced sample: glioma tissue, nonneoplastic brain tissue, or PBMCs (not recorded which). The chain uses TRBV20-1 and TRBJ2-1; 8 nucleotides align to TRBD2. The CDR3 reads CSARAPAGAYNKQFF. CDR3 nucleotide sequence: TGCAGTGCTAGAGCCCCAGCGGGGGCCTACAATAAGCAGTTCTTC.